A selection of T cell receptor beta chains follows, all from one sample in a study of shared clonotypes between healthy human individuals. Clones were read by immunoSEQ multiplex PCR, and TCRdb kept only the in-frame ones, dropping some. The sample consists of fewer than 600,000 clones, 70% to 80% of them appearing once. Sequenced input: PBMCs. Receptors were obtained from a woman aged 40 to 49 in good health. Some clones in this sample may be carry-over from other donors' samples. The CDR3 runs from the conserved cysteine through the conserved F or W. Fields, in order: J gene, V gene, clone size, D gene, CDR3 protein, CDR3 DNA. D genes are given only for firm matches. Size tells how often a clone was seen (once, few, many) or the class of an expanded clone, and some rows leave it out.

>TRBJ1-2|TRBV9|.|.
CASSVVAGYGYTF
TGTGCCAGCAGCGTAGTAGCAGGCTATGGCTACACCTTC
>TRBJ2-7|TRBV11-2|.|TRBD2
CASSLSAGTSGIYEQYF
TGTGCCAGCAGCTTATCTGCCGGGACTAGCGGGATATACGAGCAGTACTTC
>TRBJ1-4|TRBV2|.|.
CASSADRSNEKLFF
TGTGCCAGCAGCGCCGACAGGTCTAATGAAAAACTGTTTTTT
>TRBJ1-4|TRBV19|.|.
CASSGQPLEKLFF
TGTGCCAGTAGTGGTCAACCACTCGAAAAACTGTTTTTT
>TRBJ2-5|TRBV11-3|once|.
CASSLDGGTETQYF
TGTGCCAGCAGCTTAGATGGAGGGACAGAGACCCAGTACTTC
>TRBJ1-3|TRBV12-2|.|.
CASRFWGTGTDWVWYDCTIYF
.
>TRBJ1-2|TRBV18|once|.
CASSPRAIFGGYTF
TGTGCCAGCTCACCACGAGCTATCTTTGGGGGCTACACCTTC
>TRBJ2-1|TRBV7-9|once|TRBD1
CASSLGTGNYNEQFF
TGTGCCAGCAGCTTGGGGACAGGTAATTACAATGAGCAGTTCTTC
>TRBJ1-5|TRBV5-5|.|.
CASSFVAQGTNQPQHF
TGTGCCAGCAGCTTTGTAGCACAGGGCACCAATCAGCCCCAGCATTTT
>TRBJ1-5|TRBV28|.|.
CASWGVGTPNQPQHF
TGTGCCTCCTGGGGAGTCGGGACACCTAATCAGCCCCAGCATTTT
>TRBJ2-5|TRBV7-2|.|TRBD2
CASSRRTSGSGGQETQYF
TGTGCCAGCAGCCGAAGGACTAGCGGGAGCGGGGGCCAAGAGACCCAGTACTTC
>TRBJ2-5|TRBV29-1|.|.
CSVEEGAGEQYF
TGCAGCGTTGAAGAGGGAGCTGGAGAGCAGTACTTC
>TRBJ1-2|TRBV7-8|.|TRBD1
CASSSGTVYGYTF
TGTGCCAGCAGCTCGGGGACAGTCTATGGCTACACCTTC
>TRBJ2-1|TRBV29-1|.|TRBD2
CSVEDLAGALGAVDEQFF
TGCAGCGTTGAAGATCTGGCGGGAGCGTTAGGGGCGGTCGATGAGCAGTTCTTC
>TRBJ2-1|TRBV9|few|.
CASSVGSEQFF
TGTGCCAGCAGCGTAGGAAGTGAGCAGTTCTTC
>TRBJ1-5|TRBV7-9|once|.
CASSLGGDRNQPQHF
TGTGCCAGCAGCTTAGGGGGCGACAGAAATCAGCCCCAGCATTTT
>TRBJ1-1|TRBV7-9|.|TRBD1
CASSPRQGLGTEAFF
TGTGCCAGCAGCCCAAGACAGGGGCTGGGGACTGAAGCTTTCTTT
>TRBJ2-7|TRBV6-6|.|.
CASRSDSYEQYF
TGTGCCAGCAGGTCCGATAGCTACGAGCAGTACTTC
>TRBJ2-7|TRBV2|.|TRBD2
CASSGTSGRLEQYF
TGTGCCAGCAGTGGGACTAGCGGGAGACTCGAGCAGTACTTC
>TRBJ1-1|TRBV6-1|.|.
CASSEIQNTEAFF
TGTGCCAGCAGTGAAATTCAGAACACTGAAGCTTTCTTT
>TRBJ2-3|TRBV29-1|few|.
CSVSGLRDTQYF
TGCAGCGTTAGTGGACTTCGTGATACGCAGTATTTT
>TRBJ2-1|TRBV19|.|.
CASTNDPVPYNEQFF
TGTGCCAGTACTAATGACCCGGTCCCCTACAATGAGCAGTTCTTC
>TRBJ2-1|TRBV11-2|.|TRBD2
CASSPRLAVGDEQFF
TGTGCCAGCAGCCCCCGACTAGCCGTCGGGGATGAGCAGTTCTTC
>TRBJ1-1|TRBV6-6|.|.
CASSYPGGNTEAFF
TGTGCCAGCAGTTACCCGGGTGGGAACACTGAAGCTTTCTTT
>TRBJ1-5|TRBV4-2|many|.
CASSQDQGSHQPQHF
TGTGCCAGCAGCCAAGATCAGGGAAGCCATCAGCCCCAGCATTTT
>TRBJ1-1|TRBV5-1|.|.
CASSLAEITLNTEAFF
TGCGCCAGCAGCTTGGCGGAGATCACATTGAACACTGAAGCTTTCTTT
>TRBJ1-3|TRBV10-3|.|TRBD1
CAISEESGGQDTIYF
TGTGCCATCAGTGAGGAGTCAGGGGGCCAGGACACCATATATTTT
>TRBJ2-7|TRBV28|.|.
CASSRVSEQYF
TGTGCCAGCAGCCGGGTTTCCGAGCAGTACTTC
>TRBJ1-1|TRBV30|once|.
CAWSRNQAFF
TGTGCCTGGAGTCGGAACCAAGCTTTCTTT
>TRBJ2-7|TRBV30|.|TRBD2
CAWSGTSGFYEQYF
TGTGCCTGGAGTGGGACTAGCGGGTTCTACGAGCAGTACTTC
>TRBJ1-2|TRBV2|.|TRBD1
CASSDRGRYGYTF
TGTGCCAGCAGTGACAGGGGGCGGTATGGCTACACCTTC
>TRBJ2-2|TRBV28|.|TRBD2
CASSPTSGGGTGELFF
TGTGCCAGCAGTCCGACTAGCGGGGGAGGGACCGGGGAGCTGTTTTTT
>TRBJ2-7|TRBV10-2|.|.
CASSQPGTRSSYEQYF
TGCGCCAGCAGCCAACCCGGGACAAGAAGCTCCTACGAGCAGTACTTC
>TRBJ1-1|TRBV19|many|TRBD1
CASLTGDRGTEAFF
TGTGCCAGCCTGACGGGGGACAGGGGGACTGAAGCTTTCTTT
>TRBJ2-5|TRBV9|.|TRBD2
CASSPRGRADEETQYF
TGTGCCAGCAGCCCCCGAGGGAGGGCTGACGAGGAGACCCAGTACTTC
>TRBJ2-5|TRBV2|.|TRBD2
CASSEIRGLAETQYF
TGTGCCAGCAGTGAAATCCGGGGACTAGCGGAGACCCAGTACTTC
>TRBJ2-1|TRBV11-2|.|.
CASSLEARHNEQFF
TGTGCCAGCAGCTTAGAGGCTAGGCATAATGAGCAGTTCTTC
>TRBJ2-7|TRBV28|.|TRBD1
CASTPPGQFYEQYF
TGTGCCAGCACCCCCCCGGGACAGTTTTACGAGCAGTACTTC
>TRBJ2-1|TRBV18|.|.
CASSPQHNEQFF
TGTGCCAGCTCACCCCAGCACAATGAGCAGTTCTTC
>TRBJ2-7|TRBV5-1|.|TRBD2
CASSRGTSGSPSSYEQYF
TGCGCCAGCAGCAGAGGGACTAGCGGGAGTCCTTCCTCTTACGAGCAGTACTTC
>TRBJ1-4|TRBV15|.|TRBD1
CATREGTGEAEEKLFF
TGTGCCACCAGAGAGGGGACAGGGGAAGCGGAGGAAAAACTGTTTTTT
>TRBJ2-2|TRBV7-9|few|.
CASSPDRNTGELFF
TGTGCCAGCAGCCCCGACAGGAACACCGGGGAGCTGTTTTTT
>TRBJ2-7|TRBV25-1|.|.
CASAYGYGDYEQYF
TGTGCCAGTGCTTATGGGTACGGTGACTACGAGCAGTACTTC
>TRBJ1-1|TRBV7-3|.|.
CASSLRGPGNTEAFF
TGTGCCAGCAGCTTACGGGGACCGGGGAACACTGAAGCTTTCTTT
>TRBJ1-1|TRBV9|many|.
CASSPRTTEAFF
TGTGCCAGCAGCCCCCGGACCACTGAAGCTTTCTTT
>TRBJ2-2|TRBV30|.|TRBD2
CAWRTSGTGGELFF
TGTGCCTGGAGAACTAGCGGGACGGGCGGGGAGCTGTTTTTT
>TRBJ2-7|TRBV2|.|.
CASIRLSYEQYF
TGTGCCAGCATTAGGTTATCCTACGAGCAGTACTTC
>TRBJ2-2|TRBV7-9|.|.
CATTVVGGELFF
TGTGCCACAACCGTGGTTGGCGGGGAGCTGTTTTTT
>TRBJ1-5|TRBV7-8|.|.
CASSPSAGGFNQPQHF
TGTGCCAGCAGCCCCTCCGCGGGGGGCTTCAATCAGCCCCAGCATTTT
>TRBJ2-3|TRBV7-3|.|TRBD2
CASSLGLAGVTDTQYF
TGTGCCAGCAGCCTGGGACTAGCGGGAGTGACAGATACGCAGTATTTT
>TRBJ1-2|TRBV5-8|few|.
CASSLWVGAYGYTF
TGTGCCAGCAGCTTGTGGGTAGGGGCCTATGGCTACACCTTC
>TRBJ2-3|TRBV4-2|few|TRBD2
CASSQPVGLAGGDTQYF
TGTGCCAGCAGCCAACCGGTGGGACTAGCGGGAGGAGATACGCAGTATTTT
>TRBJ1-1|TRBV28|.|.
CASSLGGGWAEAFF
TGTGCCAGCAGCCTGGGGGGGGGATGGGCTGAAGCTTTCTTT
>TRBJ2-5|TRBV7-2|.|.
CASSLVRGWRETQYF
TGTGCCAGCAGCTTAGTCCGCGGGTGGCGGGAGACCCAGTACTTC
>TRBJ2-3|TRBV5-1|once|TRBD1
CASSQGQGRSTDTQYF
TGCGCCAGCAGCCAAGGACAGGGGCGATCCACAGATACGCAGTATTTT
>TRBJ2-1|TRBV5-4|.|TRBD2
CASSSGGLAGGSYNEQFF
TGTGCCAGCAGCTCTGGGGGACTGGCGGGAGGCTCCTACAATGAGCAGTTCTTC
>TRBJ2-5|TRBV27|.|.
CASSYGYQETQYF
TGTGCCAGCAGTTATGGGTACCAAGAGACCCAGTACTTC